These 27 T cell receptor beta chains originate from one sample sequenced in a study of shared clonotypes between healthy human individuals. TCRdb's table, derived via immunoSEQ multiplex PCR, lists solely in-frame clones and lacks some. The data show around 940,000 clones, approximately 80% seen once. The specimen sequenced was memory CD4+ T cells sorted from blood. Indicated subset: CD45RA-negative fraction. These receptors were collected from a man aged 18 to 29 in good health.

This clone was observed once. The chain's CDR3 is CASSLLVTLGEQYF. The CDR3 nucleotides are TGTGCCAGCAGCCTCCTGGTTACCCTCGGGGAGCAGTACTTC. The gene calls are TRBV11-2 and TRBJ2-7; D not resolved. V dropped 5 bases and J dropped 7 bases, with 18 bases sitting between them. Germline loops: CDR1 SGHAT, CDR2 FQNNGV. The CDR3 spans 14 residues. Complete variable domain (other parts from reference TRBV11-2 and TRBJ2-7): EAGVAQSPRYKIIEKRQSVAFWCNPISGHATLYWYQQILGQGPKLLIQFQNNGVVDDSQLPKDRFSAERLKGVDSTLKIQPAKLEDSAVYLCASSLLVTLGEQYFGPGTRLTVT.

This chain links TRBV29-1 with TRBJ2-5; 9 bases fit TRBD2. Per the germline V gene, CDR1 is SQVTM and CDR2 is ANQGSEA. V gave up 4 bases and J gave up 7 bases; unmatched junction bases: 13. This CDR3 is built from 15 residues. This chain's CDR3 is CSVVVGLAGSRTQYF. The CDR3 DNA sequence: TGCAGCGTTGTGGTGGGGCTAGCGGGGTCTCGGACCCAGTACTTC.

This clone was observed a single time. CDR3 coding DNA: TGTGCCAGCAGCTCACTGGGGATCCCGGCCCACGAGCAGTACTTC. It specifies CASSSLGIPAHEQYF. V and J are TRBV5-4 and TRBJ2-7; D is undetermined. Germline assignment: CDR1 SGHNT and CDR2 YYREEE (reference sequence). V gave up 3 bases and J gave up 5 bases, with 18 bases separating them. CDR3 length equals 15 residues.

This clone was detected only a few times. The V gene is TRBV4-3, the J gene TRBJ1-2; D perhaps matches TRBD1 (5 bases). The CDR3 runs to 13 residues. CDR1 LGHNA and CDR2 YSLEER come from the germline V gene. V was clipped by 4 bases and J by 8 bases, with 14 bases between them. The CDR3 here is CASSLDMRGGYTF. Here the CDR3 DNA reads TGCGCCAGCAGCCTGGACATGAGGGGAGGCTACACCTTC.

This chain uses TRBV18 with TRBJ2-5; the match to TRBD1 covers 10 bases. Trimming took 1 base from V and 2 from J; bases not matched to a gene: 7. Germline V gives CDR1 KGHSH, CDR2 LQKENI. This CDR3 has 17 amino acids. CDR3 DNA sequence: TGTGCCAGCTCACCACAAGGGACAGGGGTTCCTCAAGAGACCCAGTACTTC. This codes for CASSPQGTGVPQETQYF. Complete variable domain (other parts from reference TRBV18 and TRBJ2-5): NAGVMQNPRHLVRRRGQEARLRCSPMKGHSHVYWYRQLPEEGLKFMVYLQKENIIDESGMPKERFSAEFPKEGPSILRIQQVVRGDSAAYFCASSPQGTGVPQETQYFGPGTRLLVL.

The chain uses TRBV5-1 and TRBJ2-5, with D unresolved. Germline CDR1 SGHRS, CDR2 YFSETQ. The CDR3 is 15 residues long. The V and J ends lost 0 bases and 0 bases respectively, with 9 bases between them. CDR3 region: CASSLAPVNQETQYF. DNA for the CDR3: TGCGCCAGCAGCTTGGCGCCAGTAAACCAAGAGACCCAGTACTTC.

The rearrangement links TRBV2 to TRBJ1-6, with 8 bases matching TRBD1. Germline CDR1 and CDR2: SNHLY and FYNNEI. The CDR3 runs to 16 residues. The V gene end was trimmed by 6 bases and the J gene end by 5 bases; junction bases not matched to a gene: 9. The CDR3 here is CASSRRPTGDNSPLHF. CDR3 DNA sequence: TGTGCCAGCAGCCGCCGTCCGACAGGGGATAATTCACCCCTCCACTTT. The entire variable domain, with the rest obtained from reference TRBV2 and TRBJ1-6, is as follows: EPEVTQTPSHQVTQMGQEVILRCVPISNHLYFYWYRQILGQKVEFLVSFYNNEISEKSEIFDDQFSVERPDGSNFTLKIRSTKLEDSAMYFCASSRRPTGDNSPLHFGNGTRLTVT.

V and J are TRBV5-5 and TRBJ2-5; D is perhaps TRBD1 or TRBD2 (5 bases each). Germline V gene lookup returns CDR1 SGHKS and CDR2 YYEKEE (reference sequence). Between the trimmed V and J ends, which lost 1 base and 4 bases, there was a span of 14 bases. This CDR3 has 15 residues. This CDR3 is CASSLLTGRGETQYF. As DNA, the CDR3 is TGTGCCAGCAGCTTGCTTACGGGACGGGGAGAGACCCAGTACTTC.

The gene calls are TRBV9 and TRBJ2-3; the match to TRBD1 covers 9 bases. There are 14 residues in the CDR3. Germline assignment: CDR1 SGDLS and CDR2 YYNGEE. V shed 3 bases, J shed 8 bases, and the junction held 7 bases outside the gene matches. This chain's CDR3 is CASSAGQGIGTQYF. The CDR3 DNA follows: TGTGCCAGCAGCGCCGGACAGGGGATAGGTACGCAGTATTTT. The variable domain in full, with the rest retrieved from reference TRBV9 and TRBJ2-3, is DSGVTQTPKHLITATGQRVTLRCSPRSGDLSVYWYQQSLDQGLQFLIQYYNGEERAKGNILERFSAQQFPDLHSELNLSSLELGDSALYFCASSAGQGIGTQYFGPGTRLTVL.

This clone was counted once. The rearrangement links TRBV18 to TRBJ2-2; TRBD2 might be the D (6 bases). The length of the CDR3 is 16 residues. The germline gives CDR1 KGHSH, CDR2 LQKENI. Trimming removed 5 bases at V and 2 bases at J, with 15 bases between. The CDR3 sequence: CASSGPGLTNTGELFF. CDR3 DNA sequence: TGTGCCAGCTCAGGGCCGGGACTCACAAACACCGGGGAGCTGTTTTTT.

CDR3 region: CSVEGRGGIQYF. In DNA, the CDR3 is TGCAGCGTTGAGGGCAGGGGAGGCATTCAGTACTTC. The chain joins TRBV29-1 to TRBJ2-4; D may correspond to TRBD1 or TRBD2 (6 bases each). The CDR3 contains 12 residues. Germline V gene sequence: CDR1 SQVTM, CDR2 ANQGSEA. V was shortened by 3 bases and J by 9 bases, with 12 bases between the two germline ends.

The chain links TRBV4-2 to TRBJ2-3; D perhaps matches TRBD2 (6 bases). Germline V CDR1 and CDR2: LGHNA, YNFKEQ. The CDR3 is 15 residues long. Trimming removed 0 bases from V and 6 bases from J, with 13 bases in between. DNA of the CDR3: TGTGCCAGCAGCCAAGAGGAGGGAGCGCCTGATACGCAGTATTTT. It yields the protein CASSQEEGAPDTQYF.

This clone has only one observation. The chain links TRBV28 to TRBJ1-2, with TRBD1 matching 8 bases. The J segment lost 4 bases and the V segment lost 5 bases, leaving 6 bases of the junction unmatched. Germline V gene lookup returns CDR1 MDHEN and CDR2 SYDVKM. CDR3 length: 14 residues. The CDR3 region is CASSAGGGGYGYTF. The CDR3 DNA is TGTGCCAGCAGTGCAGGGGGCGGTGGCTATGGCTACACCTTC.

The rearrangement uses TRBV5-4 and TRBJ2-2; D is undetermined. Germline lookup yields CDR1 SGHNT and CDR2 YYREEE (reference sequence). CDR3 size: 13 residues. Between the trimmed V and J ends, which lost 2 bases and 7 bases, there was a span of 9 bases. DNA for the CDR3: TGTGCCAGCAGCTTTGGTCAGATCGGGGAGCTGTTTTTT. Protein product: CASSFGQIGELFF. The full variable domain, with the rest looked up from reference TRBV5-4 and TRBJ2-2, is ETGVTQSPTHLIKTRGQQVTLRCSSQSGHNTVSWYQQALGQGPQFIFQYYREEENGRGNFPPRFSGLQFPNYSSELNVNALELDDSALYLCASSFGQIGELFFGEGSRLTVL.

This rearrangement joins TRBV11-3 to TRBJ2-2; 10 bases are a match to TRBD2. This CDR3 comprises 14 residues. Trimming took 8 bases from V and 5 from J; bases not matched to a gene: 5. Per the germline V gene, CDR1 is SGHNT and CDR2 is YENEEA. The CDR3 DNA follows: TGTGCCAGCTCAGCGGGGGGGCCGACCGGGGAGCTGTTTTTT. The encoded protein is CASSAGGPTGELFF.

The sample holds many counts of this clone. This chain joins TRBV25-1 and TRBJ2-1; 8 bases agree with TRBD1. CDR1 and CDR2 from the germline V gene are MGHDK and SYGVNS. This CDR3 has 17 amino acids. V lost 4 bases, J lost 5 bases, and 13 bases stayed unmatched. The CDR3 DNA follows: TGTGCCAGCAGTGCTCAAGCCGGGACAGGAGTACACAATGAGCAGTTCTTC. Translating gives CASSAQAGTGVHNEQFF. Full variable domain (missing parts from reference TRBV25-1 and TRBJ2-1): EADIYQTPRYLVIGTGKKITLECSQTMGHDKMYWYQQDPGMELHLIHYSYGVNSTEKGDLSSESTVSRIRTEHFPLTLESARPSHTSQYLCASSAQAGTGVHNEQFFGPGTRLTVL.

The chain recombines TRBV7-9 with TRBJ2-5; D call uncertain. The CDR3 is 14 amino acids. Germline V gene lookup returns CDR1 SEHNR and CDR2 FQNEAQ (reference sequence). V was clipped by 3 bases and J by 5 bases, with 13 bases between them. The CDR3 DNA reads TGTGCCAGCAGCTTTACTTTAGATCCCGAGACCCAGTACTTC. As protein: CASSFTLDPETQYF.

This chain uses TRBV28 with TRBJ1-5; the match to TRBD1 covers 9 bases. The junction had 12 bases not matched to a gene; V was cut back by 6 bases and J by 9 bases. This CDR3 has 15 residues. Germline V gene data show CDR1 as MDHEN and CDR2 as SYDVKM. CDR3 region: CASSVPGQGLRPQHF. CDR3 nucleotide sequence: TGTGCCAGCAGCGTACCGGGACAGGGCTTACGGCCCCAGCATTTT.

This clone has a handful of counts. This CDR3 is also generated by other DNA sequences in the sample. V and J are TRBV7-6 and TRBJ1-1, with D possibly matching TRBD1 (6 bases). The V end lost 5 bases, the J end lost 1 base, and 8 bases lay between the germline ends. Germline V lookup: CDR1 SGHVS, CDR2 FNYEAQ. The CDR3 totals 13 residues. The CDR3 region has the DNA TGTGCCAGCAGCCGACAGGAGAACACTGAAGCTTTCTTT. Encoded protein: CASSRQENTEAFF.

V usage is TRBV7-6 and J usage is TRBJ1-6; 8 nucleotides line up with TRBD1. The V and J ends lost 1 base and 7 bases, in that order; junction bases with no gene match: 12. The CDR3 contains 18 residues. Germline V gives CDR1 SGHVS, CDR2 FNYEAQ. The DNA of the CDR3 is TGTGCCAGCAGCTTAGGTTTTTCCGGGACAGGACGAAATTCACCCCTCCACTTT. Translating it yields CASSLGFSGTGRNSPLHF. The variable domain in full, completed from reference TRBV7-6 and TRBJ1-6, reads GAGVSQSPRYKVTKRGQDVALRCDPISGHVSLYWYRQALGQGPEFLTYFNYEAQQDKSGLPNDRFSAERPEGSISTLTIQRTEQRDSAMYRCASSLGFSGTGRNSPLHFGNGTRLTVT.

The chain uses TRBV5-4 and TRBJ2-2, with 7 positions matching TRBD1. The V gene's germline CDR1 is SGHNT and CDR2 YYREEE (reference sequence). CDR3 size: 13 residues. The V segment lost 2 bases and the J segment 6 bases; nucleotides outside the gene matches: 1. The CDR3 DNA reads TGTGCCAGCAGCTTACAGGGGTCCGGGGAGCTGTTTTTT. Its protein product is CASSLQGSGELFF.

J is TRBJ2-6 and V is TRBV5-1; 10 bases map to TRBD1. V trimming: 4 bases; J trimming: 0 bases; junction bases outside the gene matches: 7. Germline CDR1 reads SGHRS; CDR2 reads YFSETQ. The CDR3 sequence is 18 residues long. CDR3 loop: CASSRDRGVLSGANVLTF. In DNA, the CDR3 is TGCGCCAGCAGCCGGGACAGGGGCGTCCTCTCTGGGGCCAACGTCCTGACTTTC.

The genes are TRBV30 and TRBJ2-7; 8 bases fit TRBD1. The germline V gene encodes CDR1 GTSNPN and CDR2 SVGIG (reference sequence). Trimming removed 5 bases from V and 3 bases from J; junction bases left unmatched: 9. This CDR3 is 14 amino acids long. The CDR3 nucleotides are TGTGCCTGGGGTAAGGCAGGGGGCGTCTACGAGCAGTACTTC. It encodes CAWGKAGGVYEQYF.

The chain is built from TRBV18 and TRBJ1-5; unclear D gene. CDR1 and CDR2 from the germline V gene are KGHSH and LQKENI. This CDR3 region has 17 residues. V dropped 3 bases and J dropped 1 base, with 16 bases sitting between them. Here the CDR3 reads CASSPAGSLGSNQPQHF. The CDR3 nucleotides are TGTGCCAGCTCACCCGCGGGGTCCTTGGGCAGCAATCAGCCCCAGCATTTT.

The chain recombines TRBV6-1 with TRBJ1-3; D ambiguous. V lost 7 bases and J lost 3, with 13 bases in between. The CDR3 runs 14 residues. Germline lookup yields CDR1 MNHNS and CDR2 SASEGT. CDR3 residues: CASTGESFGNTIYF. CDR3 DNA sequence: TGTGCCAGCACCGGGGAGAGTTTTGGAAACACCATATATTTT.

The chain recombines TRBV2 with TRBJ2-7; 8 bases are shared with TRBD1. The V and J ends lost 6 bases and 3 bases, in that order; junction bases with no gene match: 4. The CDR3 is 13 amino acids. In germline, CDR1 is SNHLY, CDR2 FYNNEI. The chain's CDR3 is CASRTDRVYEQYF. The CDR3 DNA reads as TGTGCCAGCAGGACGGACAGGGTCTACGAGCAGTACTTC.

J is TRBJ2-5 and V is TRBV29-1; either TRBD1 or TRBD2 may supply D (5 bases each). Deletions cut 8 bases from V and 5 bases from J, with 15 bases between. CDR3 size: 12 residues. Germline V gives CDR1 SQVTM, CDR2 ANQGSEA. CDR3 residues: CSLMGVGETQYF. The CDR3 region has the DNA TGCAGCTTGATGGGGGTCGGGGAGACCCAGTACTTC.